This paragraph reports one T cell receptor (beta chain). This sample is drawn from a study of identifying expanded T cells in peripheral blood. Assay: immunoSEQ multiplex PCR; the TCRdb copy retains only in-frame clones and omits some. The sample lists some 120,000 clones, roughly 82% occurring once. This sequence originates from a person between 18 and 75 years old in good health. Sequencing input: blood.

This chain's CDR3 is CASSRQGPLSGELFF. The CDR3 nucleotides read TGTGCCAGCAGCCGACAGGGTCCGTTATCCGGGGAGCTGTTTTTT. The chain links TRBV6-5 to TRBJ2-2; 7 nucleotides line up with TRBD1. V shed 6 bases and J 6 bases; nucleotides not matched to a gene: 10. Germline lookup yields CDR1 MNHEY and CDR2 SVGAGI. The length of the CDR3 is 15 residues.